The clone carrying this T cell receptor (beta chain) appeared once. The antigen is undetermined. Across several immunoSEQ plates, the genomic DNA of each subset was split evenly. The data were produced by immunoSEQ multiplex PCR, yet TCRdb's version contains in-frame clones alone and is incomplete. The sample contains 1.4 million or so clones, 98% of which appear only once. Free of recent acute infections or vaccinations, the donors were healthy HIV-negative adults. This entry comes from a study of shared clonotypes between healthy human individuals. General study findings and limits: Generation probability values for non-shared clonotypes were lower than those for clonotypes shared by all four donors. The rarefaction results pointed to incomplete sorted-subset sequencing despite large depth.

Germline CDR1 MDHEN, CDR2 SYDVKM. V was shortened by 6 bases and J by 7 bases, with 13 bases between the two germline ends. The length of the CDR3 is 12 residues. The sequencing sample was made of naive CD4+ T cells sorted from blood. The subset denotes: CD45RA+ positively selected. V is TRBV28 and J is TRBJ2-7; D is undetermined. The origin of this receptor is a man aged 25-45 years in good health. CDR3 nucleotide sequence: TGTGCCAGCAGAAGCTCCTTAGGGGAGCAGTACTTC. Its protein product is CASRSSLGEQYF.